This entry features one T cell receptor (beta chain) sequence. The data are from a study of blood T cell repertoires in COVID-19. Study-level information: Samples came from the United States, Italy and Spain, spanning acute and convalescent COVID-19.

The CDR3 extends over 16 amino acids. V dropped 2 bases and J dropped 1 base, with 12 bases sitting between them. How the authors handled the data: Estimation of nucleated cell counts relied on the amplification of reference gene primers. The data were produced by immunoSEQ multiplex PCR, yet TCRdb's version contains in-frame clones alone and is incomplete. The V and J calls and clone size come from that table; D and trimming were worked out from the DNA. The profile shows approximately 240,000 clones, 86% of them singletons. The clonotype comes from a woman aged 25-40 years who had recovered from COVID-19. The sequenced sample was peripheral blood. V gene TRBV6-7 combines with J gene TRBJ1-5; D ambiguous. TRBV6-7 is an ORF, with its function uncertain. The CDR3 bases are TGTGCCAGCAGTTACGTCAGCCGAGGGAGCAATCAGCCCCAGCATTTT. Translating gives CASSYVSRGSNQPQHF.